This entry lists 31 T cell receptor beta chains sequenced from one sample in a study of blood T cell repertoires in COVID-19. Clones were read by immunoSEQ multiplex PCR, and TCRdb kept only the in-frame ones, dropping some. The repertoire holds approximately 300,000 clones, with 75% to 90% as singletons. What was sequenced was peripheral blood. Receptors originate from a young man with active or convalescent COVID-19.

This chain uses TRBV7-8 with TRBJ1-4; D unresolved. The germline V gene has CDR1 SGHVS and CDR2 FQNEAQ. This CDR3 comprises 15 residues. Trimming took off 5 bases at V and 3 bases at J, with 13 bases between the two ends. The CDR3: CASSAWKRANEKLFF. For the CDR3, the DNA is TGTGCCAGCAGCGCATGGAAGCGAGCTAATGAAAAACTGTTTTTT.

The gene calls are TRBV4-1 and TRBJ2-2; a possible D gene is TRBD1 (6 bases). The germline CDR1 and CDR2 sequences are MGHRA and YSYEKL. V was shortened by 0 bases and J by 3 bases, with 14 bases between the two germline ends. The CDR3 consists of 17 residues. The CDR3 region has the DNA TGCGCCAGCAGCCAAGATCAGGTACAGGGCTACACCGGGGAGCTGTTTTTT. Its protein product is CASSQDQVQGYTGELFF.

The V call is TRBV27, the J call TRBJ2-7; TRBD2 aligns across 13 bases. This CDR3 contains 14 residues. Trimming at V came to 6 bases and at J to 4 bases, leaving 3 bases not matched to a gene. Per the germline V gene, CDR1 is MNHEY and CDR2 is SMNVEV (reference sequence). CDR3 DNA: TGTGCCAGCAGGGGACTAGCGGGACCGTACGAGCAGTACTTC. Translating gives CASRGLAGPYEQYF.

This chain links TRBV9 with TRBJ2-5; no firm D call. The V end lost 0 bases, the J end lost 3 bases, and 9 bases lay between the germline ends. The germline V gene has CDR1 SGDLS and CDR2 YYNGEE. There are 14 residues in the CDR3. CDR3 in amino acids: CASSVASLEETQYF. For the CDR3, the DNA is TGTGCCAGCAGCGTAGCTTCCCTCGAAGAGACCCAGTACTTC.

V usage is TRBV6-5 and J usage is TRBJ2-7; a possible D gene is TRBD2 (6 bases). Germline V lookup: CDR1 MNHEY, CDR2 SVGAGI. The ends were cut back, 6 bases at V and 4 bases at J, with 19 bases in the middle. The CDR3 runs to 15 residues. The CDR3 loop reads CASSALGTQRYEQYF. The CDR3 nucleotides are TGTGCCAGCAGCGCCTTAGGGACTCAAAGATACGAGCAGTACTTC.

The J gene is TRBJ2-7, the V gene TRBV4-1, with 9 bases lining up with TRBD1. Losses at the gene ends were 1 base for V and 5 bases for J; bases not matched to a gene: 9. The CDR3 has 16 amino acids. Per the germline V gene, CDR1 is MGHRA and CDR2 is YSYEKL. The CDR3 sequence: CASSQAFRGQGDEQYF. Here the CDR3 DNA reads TGCGCCAGCAGCCAAGCCTTCAGGGGACAGGGCGACGAGCAGTACTTC.

The V call is TRBV27, the J call TRBJ1-2, with no clear D. CDR1 and CDR2 from the germline V gene are MNHEY and SMNVEV (reference sequence). The CDR3 consists of 13 residues. The V end lost 5 bases, the J end lost 5 bases, and 12 bases lay between the germline ends. This CDR3 reads CASSPLAGYGYTF. The CDR3 nucleotides are TGTGCCAGCAGTCCCTTAGCCGGGTATGGCTACACCTTC.

This clone was counted a single time. The gene calls are TRBV7-9 and TRBJ2-3, with 7 positions matching TRBD1. V was clipped by 1 base and J by 4 bases; unmatched bases: 17. CDR3 length: 19 amino acids. Germline loops: CDR1 SEHNR, CDR2 FQNEAQ (reference sequence). The CDR3 loop reads CASSLDMGPRDRLSDTQYF. In DNA, the CDR3 is TGTGCCAGCAGCTTAGATATGGGGCCCCGGGACAGACTCTCAGATACGCAGTATTTT. The full variable domain, rest sourced from reference TRBV7-9 and TRBJ2-3, is DTGVSQNPRHKITKRGQNVTFRCDPISEHNRLYWYRQTLGQGPEFLTYFQNEAQLEKSRLLSDRFSAERPKGSFSTLEIQRTEQGDSAMYLCASSLDMGPRDRLSDTQYFGPGTRLTVL.

The V call is TRBV2, the J call TRBJ2-5, with TRBD2 as a possible D gene (5 bases). Trimming took off 3 bases at V and 7 bases at J, with 9 bases between the two ends. This CDR3 region has 12 residues. Germline V CDR1 and CDR2: SNHLY, FYNNEI. CDR3 DNA sequence: TGTGCCAGCAGTGAGGGCGGAGGGACCCAGTACTTC. Encoded protein: CASSEGGGTQYF. The full variable domain, in which reference TRBV2 and TRBJ2-5 provide the parts outside the CDR3, is EPEVTQTPSHQVTQMGQEVILRCVPISNHLYFYWYRQILGQKVEFLVSFYNNEISEKSEIFDDQFSVERPDGSNFTLKIRSTKLEDSAMYFCASSEGGGTQYFGPGTRLLVL.

This chain joins TRBV3-1 (or the pseudogene TRBV3-2) and TRBJ2-7; the match to TRBD1 covers 8 bases. Germline values: CDR1 LGHDT, CDR2 YNNKEL (reference sequence). The CDR3 extends over 15 amino acids. V was clipped by 0 bases and J by 6 bases; unmatched bases: 7. The CDR3 nucleotides read TGTGCCAGCAGCCAAGATCGTCAGGGGGCGTTCGAGCAGTACTTC. Residues: CASSQDRQGAFEQYF.

CDR3 DNA sequence: TGTGCCAGTAGTTCACAGGGGAGTCCAGTTGAGACCCAGTACTTC. It codes for CASSSQGSPVETQYF. The V gene is TRBV19, the J gene TRBJ2-5; TRBD1 matches 7 bases. The CDR3 is 15 residues long. CDR1 and CDR2 from the germline V gene are LNHDA and SQIVND (reference sequence). The V and J ends lost 5 bases and 5 bases, in that order; junction bases with no gene match: 11.

V gene TRBV10-2 combines with J gene TRBJ1-6; no reliable D call. V was trimmed by 7 bases and J by 7 bases, leaving 20 bases between them. This CDR3 comprises 16 residues. Germline V gene sequence: CDR1 WSHSY, CDR2 SAAADI. Here the CDR3 reads CASNPRTSGMNSPLHF. DNA of the CDR3: TGCGCCAGCAACCCACGGACTAGCGGCATGAATTCACCCCTCCACTTT.

The chain uses TRBV7-9 and TRBJ2-7, with 9 bases identical to TRBD1. This CDR3 is 14 amino acids long. J was trimmed by 2 bases and V by 5 bases; bases with no gene match: 4. CDR1 and CDR2 (germline): SEHNR, FQNEAQ (reference sequence). CDR3 sequence: CASSAGTGTYEQYF. The CDR3 nucleotides read TGTGCCAGCAGCGCCGGGACAGGGACCTACGAGCAGTACTTC.

There are a few counts of this clone. The V gene is TRBV4-3, the J gene TRBJ1-6; D may be TRBD1 (6 bases). CDR3 length: 15 amino acids. Per germline, CDR1 LGHNA and CDR2 YSLEER. The ends were cut back, 1 base at V and 6 bases at J, with 10 bases in the middle. CDR3 residues: CASSQGDRFNSPLHF. In DNA, the CDR3 is TGCGCCAGCAGCCAAGGCGACAGGTTTAATTCACCCCTCCACTTT.

The chain links TRBV3-1 (or the pseudogene TRBV3-2) to TRBJ2-5; TRBD2 is a possible D gene (5 bases). V shed 0 bases and J shed 1 base, with 12 bases lying between them. Germline V lookup: CDR1 LGHDT, CDR2 YNNKEL (reference sequence). The CDR3 extends over 16 amino acids. The CDR3 spells CASSQEYRTRQETQYF. The CDR3 DNA is TGTGCCAGCAGCCAAGAGTATAGGACTCGCCAAGAGACCCAGTACTTC.

This clone was counted a few times. The rearrangement joins TRBV10-3 to TRBJ2-5; 9 bases agree with TRBD2. V was pared by 2 bases and J by 7 bases, with 5 bases of the junction left unmatched. Per germline, CDR1 ENHRY and CDR2 SYGVKD. The CDR3 loop spans 14 amino acids. CDR3 DNA: TGTGCCATCAGTGAGGCTAGCGGGACTGGGACCCAGTACTTC. It specifies CAISEASGTGTQYF.

The gene calls are TRBV6-5 and TRBJ1-2; 8 positions match TRBD1. Germline V CDR1 and CDR2: MNHEY, SVGAGI. CDR3 length: 13 residues. Germline trimming cut 8 bases from V and 3 bases from J; bases unmatched to any gene: 5. Here the CDR3 DNA reads TGTGCCAGCCAGGACAGGGAGCACTATGGCTACACCTTC. It codes for CASQDREHYGYTF.

Comments on this clone: Other DNA sequences in this specimen translate into the identical CDR3. V is TRBV12-3 or TRBV12-4 and J is TRBJ1-1, with a weak D call TRBD1 (5 bases). The CDR3 has 12 amino acids. Between the trimmed V and J ends, which lost 3 bases and 4 bases, there was a span of 6 bases. CDR3 sequence (DNA): TGTGCCAGCAGTTTCGGGGGCACTGAAGCTTTCTTT. Its translation: CASSFGGTEAFF.

The CDR3 protein is CASSLRERRMNTEAFF. CDR3 DNA: TGCGCCAGCAGCTTGAGGGAGAGAAGGATGAACACTGAAGCTTTCTTT. The chain recombines TRBV4-1 with TRBJ1-1; D is undetermined. The CDR3 is 16 amino acids. Germline V gene sequence: CDR1 MGHRA, CDR2 YSYEKL. V lost 5 bases, J lost 0 bases, and 16 bases lay in between.

This chain joins TRBV29-1 and TRBJ2-1, with TRBD2 as a possible D gene (6 bases). Trimming shortened V by 2 bases and J by 4 bases, and 15 bases separated the two germline ends. This CDR3 is 15 amino acids long. Germline V gene lookup returns CDR1 SQVTM and CDR2 ANQGSEA. The CDR3 nucleotides read TGCAGCGTTGAAATAGGGTCGGGAGTGTACAATGAGCAGTTCTTC. Translated: CSVEIGSGVYNEQFF.

Only one count was recorded for this clone. The chain combines TRBV7-9 with TRBJ1-1, with D unclear. Per germline, CDR1 SEHNR and CDR2 FQNEAQ (reference sequence). This CDR3 has 12 amino acids. The V gene lost 8 bases and the J gene lost 0 bases, with 7 bases spanning the gap. Written as DNA, the CDR3 is TGTGCCAGCGAGGAGATGAACACTGAAGCTTTCTTT. Encoded protein: CASEEMNTEAFF. The full variable domain, in which reference TRBV7-9 and TRBJ1-1 provide the parts outside the CDR3, is DTGVSQNPRHKITKRGQNVTFRCDPISEHNRLYWYRQTLGQGPEFLTYFQNEAQLEKSRLLSDRFSAERPKGSFSTLEIQRTEQGDSAMYLCASEEMNTEAFFGQGTRLTVV.

The rearrangement joins TRBV11-3 to TRBJ2-1, with 8 bases lining up with TRBD1. CDR3 size: 16 residues. V shed 2 bases and J 2 bases; nucleotides not matched to a gene: 5. From germline, CDR1 is SGHNT and CDR2 YENEEA. The CDR3 sequence is CASSLQGAPTYNEQFF. The CDR3 DNA is TGTGCCAGCAGCTTACAGGGGGCCCCTACCTACAATGAGCAGTTCTTC. Full variable domain (missing parts from reference TRBV11-3 and TRBJ2-1): EAGVVQSPRYKIIEKKQPVAFWCNPISGHNTLYWYLQNLGQGPELLIRYENEEAVDDSQLPKDRFSAERLKGVDSTLKIQPAELGDSAVYLCASSLQGAPTYNEQFFGPGTRLTVL.

The V and J genes are TRBV27 and TRBJ2-6, with 16 nucleotides matching TRBD2. Germline CDR1 MNHEY, CDR2 SMNVEV (reference sequence). Unmatched junction bases numbered 8, after V lost 8 bases and J lost 4 bases. The CDR3 totals 18 residues. CDR3 coding DNA: TGTGCCAGCGGCGGTGCGGGACTAGCGGGAGGGGGGGCCAACGTCCTGACTTTC. Protein: CASGGAGLAGGGANVLTF.

The chain has TRBV5-1 and TRBJ1-1, with 8 bases lining up with TRBD1. The ends lost 7 bases at V and 4 bases at J; junction bases unmatched: 9. The CDR3 contains 14 residues. CDR1 and CDR2 from the germline V gene are SGHRS and YFSETQ. This chain's CDR3 is CASSRGQVGTEAFF. The CDR3 DNA is TGCGCCAGCTCCAGGGGGCAGGTGGGCACTGAAGCTTTCTTT.

V gene TRBV18 combines with J gene TRBJ1-5, with D unresolved. The length of the CDR3 is 13 residues. Germline CDR1 KGHSH, CDR2 LQKENI. Trimming removed 2 bases from V and 4 bases from J, with 6 bases in between. Here the CDR3 reads CASSPGDNQPQHF. The CDR3 DNA reads TGTGCCAGCTCACCAGGAGATAATCAGCCCCAGCATTTT.

This clone was detected only a few times. The chain couples TRBV29-1 to TRBJ2-1; D possibly corresponds to TRBD1 (7 bases). Per the germline V gene, CDR1 is SQVTM and CDR2 is ANQGSEA. The CDR3 totals 15 residues. Trimming left V 4 bases short and J 4 bases short, with 17 bases between. CDR3 residues: CSVGGRGTVYNEQFF. The CDR3 nucleotides are TGCAGCGTTGGAGGTCGGGGGACAGTTTACAATGAGCAGTTCTTC.

The chain has TRBV5-1 and TRBJ2-1; no reliable D call. The CDR3 has 13 residues. Trimming pared 0 bases from V and 8 bases from J, leaving 9 bases between. Per the germline V gene, CDR1 is SGHRS and CDR2 is YFSETQ. The CDR3 reads CASSLEIVDEQFF. The CDR3 DNA sequence: TGCGCCAGCAGCTTGGAGATAGTGGATGAGCAGTTCTTC.

The chain has TRBV27 and TRBJ2-2; perhaps TRBD2 as D (6 bases). Germline-derived CDR1 and CDR2 are MNHEY and SMNVEV (reference sequence). The V end was cut by 3 bases, the J end by 6 bases, with 11 bases between. This CDR3 spans 14 amino acids. The CDR3 is CASSFRRAAGELFF. The DNA of the CDR3 is TGTGCCAGCAGTTTCCGGAGGGCTGCCGGGGAGCTGTTTTTT.

V and J are TRBV11-2 and TRBJ1-2, with D possibly being TRBD1 (6 bases). The CDR3 is made up of 13 amino acids. Trimming took off 2 bases at V and 4 bases at J, with 8 bases between the two ends. CDR1 is SGHAT, CDR2 FQNNGV, per germline. The CDR3 DNA sequence: TGTGCCAGCAGCTTATACAGGGCCTATGGCTACACCTTC. As protein: CASSLYRAYGYTF.

V and J are TRBV29-1 and TRBJ2-7; D is unclear. The length of the CDR3 is 13 residues. The germline V and J ends were trimmed by 4 bases and 0 bases, with 10 bases remaining between them. Germline-derived CDR1 and CDR2 are SQVTM and ANQGSEA. For the CDR3, the DNA is TGCAGCGTTGTGGGCACCCCCTCCTACGAGCAGTACTTC. It yields the protein CSVVGTPSYEQYF.

This clone was observed a single time. The chain employs TRBV27 and TRBJ2-7, with TRBD2 identical over 11 bases. The CDR3 loop spans 14 amino acids. The trim removed 5 bases at V and 4 bases at J, leaving 4 bases unmatched. Germline V gene lookup returns CDR1 MNHEY and CDR2 SMNVEV (reference sequence). The CDR3 DNA follows: TGTGCCAGCAGTATCACTAGCGGGAGTTACGAGCAGTACTTC. Protein product: CASSITSGSYEQYF.